The 9 T cell receptor beta chains in this list originate from one sample, sequenced in a study of T cell repertoires in cytomegalovirus infection. Each CDR3 protein is one row after TCRdb ran MiXCR on the reads. The sample has 600,000 to 800,000 distinct CDR3 sequences; 24% are singletons. Material for sequencing was CD8+ T cells from PBMCs. All receptors come from a human donor in good health (CMV status not recorded). Some clones in this sample may be carry-over from other donors' samples.

The rearrangement uses TRBV14 and TRBJ2-1, with 9 bases lining up with TRBD2. V dropped 4 bases and J dropped 8; count of bases not matched to a gene: 9. The CDR3 covers 15 residues. From germline, CDR1 is SGHDN and CDR2 FVKESK. CDR3 loop: CASSLLAGGPDEQFF. CDR3 nucleotide sequence: TGTGCCAGCAGCCTCCTTGCGGGGGGGCCGGATGAGCAGTTCTTC.

This clonotype was detected only a few times. The chain uses TRBV20-1 and TRBJ2-1; the match to TRBD2 covers 10 bases. V lost 4 bases, J lost 4 bases, and 7 bases stayed unmatched. CDR3 length: 15 amino acids. The germline gives CDR1 DFQATT, CDR2 SNEGSKA (reference sequence). CDR3 sequence (DNA): TGCAGTGCTAATCTCGGACTAGCGGAGTACAATGAGCAGTTCTTC. Its protein is CSANLGLAEYNEQFF.

The V gene is TRBV7-6, the J gene TRBJ1-4; 7 bases agree with TRBD1. Germline CDR1 is SGHVS and CDR2 is FNYEAQ. The length of the CDR3 is 15 residues. Trimming removed 5 bases from V and 7 bases from J; junction bases left unmatched: 10. The CDR3 loop reads CASSPHPGQTEKLFF. The CDR3, as DNA: TGTGCCAGCAGCCCCCACCCGGGACAGACTGAAAAACTGTTTTTT.

V gene TRBV25-1 combines with J gene TRBJ2-6, with D uncertain. V was clipped by 6 bases and J by 2 bases, with 17 bases between them. Germline values: CDR1 MGHDK, CDR2 SYGVNS. The CDR3 consists of 17 residues. CDR3 in amino acids: CASSRQRAAAGANVLTF. The CDR3 nucleotides are TGTGCCAGCAGCCGACAACGGGCGGCGGCTGGGGCCAACGTCCTGACTTTC. The full variable domain, completed using reference TRBV25-1 and TRBJ2-6, is EADIYQTPRYLVIGTGKKITLECSQTMGHDKMYWYQQDPGMELHLIHYSYGVNSTEKGDLSSESTVSRIRTEHFPLTLESARPSHTSQYLCASSRQRAAAGANVLTFGAGSRLTVL.

In its sample, this clonotype was seen a few times. The chain is built from TRBV7-9 and TRBJ1-1; D remains unclear. The CDR3 runs 18 residues. Germline V gene lookup returns CDR1 SEHNR and CDR2 FQNEAQ (reference sequence). V was pared by 1 base and J by 0 bases, with 18 bases between. This CDR3 reads CASSLDRVGAGMNTEAFF. CDR3 sequence (DNA): TGTGCCAGCAGCTTAGATCGCGTAGGCGCGGGGATGAACACTGAAGCTTTCTTT. Looking up the rest from reference TRBV7-9 and TRBJ1-1 gives the full variable domain: DTGVSQNPRHKITKRGQNVTFRCDPISEHNRLYWYRQTLGQGPEFLTYFQNEAQLEKSRLLSDRFSAERPKGSFSTLEIQRTEQGDSAMYLCASSLDRVGAGMNTEAFFGQGTRLTVV.

The V gene is TRBV20-1, the J gene TRBJ1-2; a weak D match, TRBD1 (5 bases). Trimming took off 5 bases at V and 0 bases at J, with 25 bases between the two ends. The CDR3 is made up of 18 amino acids. Germline V gene data show CDR1 as DFQATT and CDR2 as SNEGSKA (reference sequence). The CDR3 DNA follows: TGCAGTGCTCGACAATTACGACAGCAAACGAGGACTAACTATGGCTACACCTTC. As protein: CSARQLRQQTRTNYGYTF.

The sample holds many counts of this clonotype. This sequence joins TRBV7-9 and TRBJ2-7; 10 nucleotides match TRBD1. V shed 5 bases and J 4 bases; nucleotides not matched to a gene: 14. This CDR3 has 17 residues. CDR1 and CDR2 from the germline V gene are SEHNR and FQNEAQ (reference sequence). For the CDR3, the DNA is TGTGCCAGCAGCATGACAGGGGGCCTCGCGGCTCCGTACGAGCAGTACTTC. Translated, it gives CASSMTGGLAAPYEQYF.

This clonotype was found many times. The chain has TRBV6-2 or TRBV6-3 and TRBJ2-1; D possibly uses TRBD1 or TRBD2 (5 bases each). The germline gives CDR1 MNHEY, CDR2 SVGEGT. CDR3 length equals 13 residues. V was shortened by 6 bases and J by 6 bases, with 12 bases between the two germline ends. The CDR3 is CASRPGTSNEQFF. The DNA for the CDR3 is TGTGCCAGCAGGCCCGGGACGTCCAATGAGCAGTTCTTC.

This chain links TRBV12-5 with TRBJ2-1, with TRBD2 as a possible D gene (6 bases). Germline V lookup: CDR1 LGHNT, CDR2 FRNRAP. Trimming took 2 bases from V and 10 from J, leaving 15 bases between them. The CDR3 is made up of 14 amino acids. The CDR3 bases are TGTGCTAGTGGTTTGAGCGGGCGGGGTTGGGAGCAGTTCTTC. Translation gives CASGLSGRGWEQFF. Complete variable domain (other parts from reference TRBV12-5 and TRBJ2-1): DARVTQTPRHKVTEMGQEVTMRCQPILGHNTVFWYRQTMMQGLELLAYFRNRAPLDDSGMPKDRFSAEMPDATLATLKIQPSEPRDSAVYFCASGLSGRGWEQFFGPGTRLTVL.